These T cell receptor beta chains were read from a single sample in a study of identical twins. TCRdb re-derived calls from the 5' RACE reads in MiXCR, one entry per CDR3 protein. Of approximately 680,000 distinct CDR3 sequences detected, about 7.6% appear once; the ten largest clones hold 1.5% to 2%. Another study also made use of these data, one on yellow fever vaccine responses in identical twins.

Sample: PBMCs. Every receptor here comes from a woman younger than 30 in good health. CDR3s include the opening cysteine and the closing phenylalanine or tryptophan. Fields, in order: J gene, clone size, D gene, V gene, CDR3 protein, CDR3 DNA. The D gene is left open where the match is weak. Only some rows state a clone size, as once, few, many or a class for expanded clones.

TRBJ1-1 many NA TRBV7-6 CASSLGADRYTEAFF TGTGCCAGCAGCTTAGGGGCAGATAGATACACTGAAGCTTTCTTT
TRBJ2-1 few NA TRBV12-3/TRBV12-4 CASTNGGVNEQFF TGTGCCAGCACCAACGGGGGAGTTAATGAGCAGTTCTTC
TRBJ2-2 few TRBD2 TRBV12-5 CASGLSPLAGAYTGELFF TGTGCTAGTGGTTTGAGTCCCTTAGCGGGAGCTTACACCGGGGAGCTGTTTTTT
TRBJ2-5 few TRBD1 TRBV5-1 CASSLSTGEETQYF TGCGCCAGCAGCTTGAGTACAGGGGAAGAGACCCAGTACTTC
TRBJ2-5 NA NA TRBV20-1 CSFREETQYF TGCAGCTTTCGGGAAGAGACCCAGTACTTC
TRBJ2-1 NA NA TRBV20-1 CSASFEQFF TGCAGTGCTAGTTTTGAGCAGTTCTTC
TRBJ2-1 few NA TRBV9 CASSATINPEQFF TGTGCCAGCAGCGCAACGATAAACCCCGAGCAGTTCTTC
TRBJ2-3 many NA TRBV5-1 CASSPPASLDTQYF TGCGCCAGCAGCCCCCCGGCTTCCCTGGATACGCAGTATTTT
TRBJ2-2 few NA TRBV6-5 CASSNRARELFF TGTGCCAGCAGTAACCGCGCCCGGGAGCTGTTTTTT
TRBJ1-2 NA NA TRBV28 CASRYQSNYGYTF TGTGCCAGCAGGTACCAGAGTAACTATGGCTACACCTTC
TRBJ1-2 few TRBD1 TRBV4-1 CASRQGTGLYGYTF TGCGCCAGCAGGCAAGGGACAGGACTCTATGGCTACACCTTC
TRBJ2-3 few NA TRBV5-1 CASSYYKNPRASTDTQYF TGCGCCAGCAGCTATTATAAGAACCCCCGCGCTAGCACAGATACGCAGTATTTT
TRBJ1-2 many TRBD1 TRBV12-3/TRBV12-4 CASRSGQGNYGYTF TGTGCCAGCAGATCCGGACAGGGCAACTATGGCTACACCTTC
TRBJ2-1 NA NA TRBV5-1 CASSPTVGSSYNEQFF TGCGCCAGCAGTCCCACAGTTGGAAGCTCCTACAATGAGCAGTTCTTC
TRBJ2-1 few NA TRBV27 CASSSPQGTHSYNEQFF TGTGCCAGCAGTTCCCCCCAAGGGACTCACTCCTACAATGAGCAGTTCTTC
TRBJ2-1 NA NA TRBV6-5 CASSYTKGHWQFF TGTGCCAGCAGTTACACCAAAGGACATTGGCAGTTCTTC
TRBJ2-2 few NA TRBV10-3 CAISLRNTGELFF TGTGCCATCAGTCTCAGGAACACCGGGGAGCTGTTTTTT
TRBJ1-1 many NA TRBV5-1 CASSSILNTEAFF TGCGCCAGCAGCTCGATATTGAACACTGAAGCTTTCTTT
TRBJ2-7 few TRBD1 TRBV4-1 CASSPGTGDEQYF TGCGCCAGCAGTCCCGGGACAGGGGACGAGCAGTACTTC
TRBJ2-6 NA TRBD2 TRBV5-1 CASSSSGGAGANVLTF TGCGCCAGCAGCTCATCGGGGGGTGCTGGGGCCAACGTCCTGACTTTC
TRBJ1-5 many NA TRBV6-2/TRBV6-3 CASSFQALGSQPQHF TGTGCCAGCAGTTTCCAGGCCCTGGGCAGTCAGCCCCAGCATTTT
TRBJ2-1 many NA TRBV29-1 CSVVVQILPFF TGCAGCGTTGTAGTCCAAATATTGCCGTTCTTC
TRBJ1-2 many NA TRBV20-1 CSATTNNYGYTF TGCAGTGCTACGACTAACAACTATGGCTACACCTTC
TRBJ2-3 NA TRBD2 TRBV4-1 CASSHGLESTDTQYF TGCGCCAGCAGCCACGGACTAGAGTCCACAGATACGCAGTATTTT
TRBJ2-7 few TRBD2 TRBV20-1 CSARGLAGGSSYEQYF TGCAGTGCTAGGGGACTAGCGGGAGGTAGCTCCTACGAGCAGTACTTC
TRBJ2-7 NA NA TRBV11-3 CASSFGDVDEQYF TGTGCCAGCAGCTTTGGGGACGTGGACGAGCAGTACTTC
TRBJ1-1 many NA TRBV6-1 CASSENGWVNTEAFF TGTGCCAGCAGTGAAAACGGATGGGTGAACACTGAAGCTTTCTTT
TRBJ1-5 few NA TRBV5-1 CASSLYGDGNQPQHF TGCGCCAGCAGCTTGTACGGGGACGGCAATCAGCCCCAGCATTTT
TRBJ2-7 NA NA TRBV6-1 CASSASFTPYEQYF TGTGCCAGCAGTGCCTCGTTTACACCCTACGAGCAGTACTTC
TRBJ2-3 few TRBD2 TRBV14 CASSVHYGLAGGKADTQYF TGTGCCAGCAGCGTCCATTACGGACTAGCGGGAGGGAAAGCAGATACGCAGTATTTT
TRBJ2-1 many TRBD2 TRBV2 CASSEAPASGSGNEQFF TGTGCCAGCAGTGAAGCGCCGGCTAGCGGGAGTGGGAATGAGCAGTTCTTC
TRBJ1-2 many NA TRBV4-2 CASSQGDQASTYGYTF TGTGCCAGCAGCCAAGGGGATCAGGCCTCGACCTATGGCTACACCTTC
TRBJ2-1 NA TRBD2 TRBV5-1 CASSEPSGERYNEQFF TGCGCCAGCAGCGAACCTAGCGGAGAGAGATACAATGAGCAGTTCTTC
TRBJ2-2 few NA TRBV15 CATSTLDTNTGELFF TGTGCCACCAGCACTTTGGACACTAACACCGGGGAGCTGTTTTTT
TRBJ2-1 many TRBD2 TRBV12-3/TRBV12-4 CASSQRGLLAGVGNEQFF TGTGCCAGCAGCCAACGTGGCCTTCTAGCGGGAGTGGGAAATGAGCAGTTCTTC
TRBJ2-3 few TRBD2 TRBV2 CASSDEGLAASSTDTQYF TGTGCCAGCAGTGATGAGGGACTAGCGGCCTCTAGCACAGATACGCAGTATTTT
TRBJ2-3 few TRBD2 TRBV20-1 CSATFRGLAGGSSTDTQYF TGCAGTGCTACCTTTAGGGGACTAGCGGGGGGGTCGAGCACAGATACGCAGTATTTT
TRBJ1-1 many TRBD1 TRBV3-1 CASSRDSRGAFF TGTGCCAGCAGCCGGGACAGTCGTGGAGCTTTCTTT
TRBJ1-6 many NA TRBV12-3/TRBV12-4 CASRAGVAERGSPLHF TGTGCCAGCAGGGCTGGAGTGGCGGAGCGGGGTTCACCCCTCCACTTT